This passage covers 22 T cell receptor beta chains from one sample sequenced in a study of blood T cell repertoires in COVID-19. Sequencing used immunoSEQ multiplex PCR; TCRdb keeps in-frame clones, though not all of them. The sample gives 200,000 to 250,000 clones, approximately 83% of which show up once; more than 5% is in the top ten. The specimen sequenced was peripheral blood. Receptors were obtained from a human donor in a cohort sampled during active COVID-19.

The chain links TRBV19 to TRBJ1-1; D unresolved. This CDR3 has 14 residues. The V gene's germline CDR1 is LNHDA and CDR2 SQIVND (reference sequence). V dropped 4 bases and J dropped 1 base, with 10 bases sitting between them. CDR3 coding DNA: TGTGCCAGTAGTACCTCCACTGCGAACACTGAAGCTTTCTTT. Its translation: CASSTSTANTEAFF.

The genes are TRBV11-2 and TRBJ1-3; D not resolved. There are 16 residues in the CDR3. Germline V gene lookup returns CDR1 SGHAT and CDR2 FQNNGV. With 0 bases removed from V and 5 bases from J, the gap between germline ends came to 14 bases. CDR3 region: CASSLDLSGARNTIYF. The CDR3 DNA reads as TGTGCCAGCAGCTTAGATCTAAGCGGAGCAAGAAACACCATATATTTT.

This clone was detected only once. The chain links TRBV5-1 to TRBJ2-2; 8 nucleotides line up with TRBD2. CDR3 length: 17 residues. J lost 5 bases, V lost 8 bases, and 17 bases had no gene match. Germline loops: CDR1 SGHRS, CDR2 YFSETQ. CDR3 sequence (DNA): TGCGCCAGTAGTCAGCCGCGGGAGGTCATTTTTACCGGGGAGCTGTTTTTT. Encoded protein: CASSQPREVIFTGELFF.

CDR3 nucleotide sequence: TGTGCCAGCTCACTCGGATCGGGACAGATAGTCTATGGCTACACCTTC. This codes for CASSLGSGQIVYGYTF. The chain couples TRBV18 to TRBJ1-2; 7 nucleotides line up with TRBD1. V dropped 4 bases and J dropped 4; count of bases not matched to a gene: 12. Germline CDR1 and CDR2: KGHSH and LQKENI. The CDR3 extends over 16 amino acids.

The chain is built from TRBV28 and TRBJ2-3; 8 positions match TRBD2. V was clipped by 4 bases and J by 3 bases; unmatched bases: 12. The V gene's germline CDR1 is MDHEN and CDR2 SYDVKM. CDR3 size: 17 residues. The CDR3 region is CASSWEIWAGGTDTQYF. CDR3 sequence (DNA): TGTGCCAGCAGTTGGGAAATCTGGGCGGGAGGTACAGATACGCAGTATTTT.

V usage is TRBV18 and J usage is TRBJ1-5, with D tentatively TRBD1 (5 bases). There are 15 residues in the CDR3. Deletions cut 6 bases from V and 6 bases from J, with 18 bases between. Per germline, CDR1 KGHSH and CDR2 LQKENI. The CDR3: CASSALMGQGQPQHF. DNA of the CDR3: TGTGCCAGCTCCGCGTTGATGGGGCAGGGTCAGCCCCAGCATTTT.

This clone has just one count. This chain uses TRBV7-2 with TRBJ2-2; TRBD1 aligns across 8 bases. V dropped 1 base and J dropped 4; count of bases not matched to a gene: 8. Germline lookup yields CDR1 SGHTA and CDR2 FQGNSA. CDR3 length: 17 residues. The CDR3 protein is CASSLGRQGAITGELFF. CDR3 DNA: TGTGCCAGCAGCTTAGGACGGCAGGGGGCCATCACCGGGGAGCTGTTTTTT.

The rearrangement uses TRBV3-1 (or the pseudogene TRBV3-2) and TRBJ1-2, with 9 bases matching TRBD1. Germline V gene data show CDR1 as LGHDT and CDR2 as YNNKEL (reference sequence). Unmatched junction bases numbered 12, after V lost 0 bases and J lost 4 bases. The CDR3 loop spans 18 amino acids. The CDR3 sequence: CASSQDRTGASGIYGYTF. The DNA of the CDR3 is TGTGCCAGCAGCCAAGATAGGACAGGGGCGTCGGGTATCTATGGCTACACCTTC.

CDR3 nucleotide sequence: TGTGCCAGCAGCGTAGGGCCAAACAGGGGCACAGATACGCAGTATTTT. Translation: CASSVGPNRGTDTQYF. V gene TRBV9 combines with J gene TRBJ2-3; possibly TRBD1 for D (6 bases). CDR3 size: 16 residues. Germline V lookup: CDR1 SGDLS, CDR2 YYNGEE. Trimming shortened V by 0 bases and J by 1 base, and 12 bases separated the two germline ends.

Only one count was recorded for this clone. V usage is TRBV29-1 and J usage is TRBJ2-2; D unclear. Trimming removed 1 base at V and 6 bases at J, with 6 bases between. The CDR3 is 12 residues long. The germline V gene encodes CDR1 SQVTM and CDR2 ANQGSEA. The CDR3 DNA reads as TGCAGCGTTGAAGTGGGCGCCGGGGAGCTGTTTTTT. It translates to CSVEVGAGELFF.

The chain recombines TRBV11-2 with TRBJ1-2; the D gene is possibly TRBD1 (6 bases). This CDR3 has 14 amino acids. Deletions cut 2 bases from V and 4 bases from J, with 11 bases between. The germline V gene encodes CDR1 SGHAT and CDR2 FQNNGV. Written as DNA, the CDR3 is TGTGCCAGCAGCTTAAGCCAGGGGCCCTATGGCTACACCTTC. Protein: CASSLSQGPYGYTF.

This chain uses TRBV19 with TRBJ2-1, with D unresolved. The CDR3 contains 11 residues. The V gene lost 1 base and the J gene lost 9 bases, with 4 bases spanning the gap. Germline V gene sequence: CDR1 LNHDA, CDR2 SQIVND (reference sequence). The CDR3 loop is CASSIAGEQFF. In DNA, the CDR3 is TGTGCCAGTAGTATAGCCGGTGAGCAGTTCTTC.

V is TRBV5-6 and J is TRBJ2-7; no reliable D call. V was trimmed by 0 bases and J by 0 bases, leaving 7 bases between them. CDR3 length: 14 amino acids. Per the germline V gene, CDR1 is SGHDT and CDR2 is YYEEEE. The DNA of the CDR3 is TGTGCCAGCAGCTTGGCTGCAGGCTCCTACGAGCAGTACTTC. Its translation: CASSLAAGSYEQYF. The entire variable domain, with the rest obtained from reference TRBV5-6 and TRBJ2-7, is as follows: DAGVTQSPTHLIKTRGQQVTLRCSPKSGHDTVSWYQQALGQGPQFIFQYYEEEERQRGNFPDRFSGHQFPNYSSELNVNALLLGDSALYLCASSLAAGSYEQYFGPGTRLTVT.

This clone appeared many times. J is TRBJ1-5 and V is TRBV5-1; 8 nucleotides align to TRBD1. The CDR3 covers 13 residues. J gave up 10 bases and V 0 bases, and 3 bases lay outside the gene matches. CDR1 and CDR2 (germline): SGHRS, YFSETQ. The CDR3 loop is CASSLDRGKPQHF. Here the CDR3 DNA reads TGCGCCAGCAGCTTGGACAGGGGGAAACCCCAGCATTTT.

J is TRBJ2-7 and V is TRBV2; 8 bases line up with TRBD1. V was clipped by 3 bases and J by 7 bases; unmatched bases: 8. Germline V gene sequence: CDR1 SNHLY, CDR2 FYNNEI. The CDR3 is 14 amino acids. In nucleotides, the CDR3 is TGTGCCAGCAGTGAGTTCAGGGGGCCCGGAGAGCAGTACTTC. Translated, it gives CASSEFRGPGEQYF.

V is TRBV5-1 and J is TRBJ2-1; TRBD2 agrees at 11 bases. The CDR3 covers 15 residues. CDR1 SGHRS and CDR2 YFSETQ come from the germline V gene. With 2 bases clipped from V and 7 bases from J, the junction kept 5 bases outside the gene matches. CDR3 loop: CASSLLAGARNEQFF. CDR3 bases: TGCGCCAGCAGCTTACTAGCGGGGGCCCGGAATGAGCAGTTCTTC.

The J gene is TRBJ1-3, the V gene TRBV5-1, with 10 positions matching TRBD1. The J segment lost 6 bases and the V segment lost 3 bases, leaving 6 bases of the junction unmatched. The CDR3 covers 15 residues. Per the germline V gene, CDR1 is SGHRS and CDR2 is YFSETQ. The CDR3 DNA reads TGCGCCAGCAGCTCACGGACAGGGGGTGAAAACACCATATATTTT. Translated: CASSSRTGGENTIYF. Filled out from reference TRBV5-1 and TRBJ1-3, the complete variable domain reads KAGVTQTPRYLIKTRGQQVTLSCSPISGHRSVSWYQQTPGQGLQFLFEYFSETQRNKGNFPGRFSGRQFSNSRSEMNVSTLELGDSALYLCASSSRTGGENTIYFGEGSWLTVV.

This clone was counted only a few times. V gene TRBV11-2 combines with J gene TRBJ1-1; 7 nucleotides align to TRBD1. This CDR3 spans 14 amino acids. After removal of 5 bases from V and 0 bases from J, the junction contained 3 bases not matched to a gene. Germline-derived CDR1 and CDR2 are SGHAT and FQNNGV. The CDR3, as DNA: TGTGCCAGCAGCCGTACAGGGGTGAACACTGAAGCTTTCTTT. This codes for CASSRTGVNTEAFF.

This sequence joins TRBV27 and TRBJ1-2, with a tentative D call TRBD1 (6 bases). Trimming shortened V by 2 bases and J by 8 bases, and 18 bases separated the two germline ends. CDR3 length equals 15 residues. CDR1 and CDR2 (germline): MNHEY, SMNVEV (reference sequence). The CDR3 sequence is CASSLSGGRKFGYTF. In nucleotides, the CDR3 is TGTGCCAGCAGTTTAAGCGGGGGGCGAAAGTTCGGCTACACCTTC.

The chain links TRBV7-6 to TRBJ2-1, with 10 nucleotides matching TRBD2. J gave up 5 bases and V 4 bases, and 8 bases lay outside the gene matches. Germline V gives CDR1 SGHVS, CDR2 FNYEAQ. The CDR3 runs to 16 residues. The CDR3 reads CASSSEAGGPDNEQFF. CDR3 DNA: TGTGCCAGCAGCTCGGAAGCGGGGGGGCCAGACAATGAGCAGTTCTTC.

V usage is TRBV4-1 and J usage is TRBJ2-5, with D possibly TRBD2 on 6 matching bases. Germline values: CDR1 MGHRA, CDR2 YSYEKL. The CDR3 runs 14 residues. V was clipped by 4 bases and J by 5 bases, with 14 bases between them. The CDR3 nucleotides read TGCGCCAGCAGCCTCCTGGGGGGTGGGGAGACCCAGTACTTC. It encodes CASSLLGGGETQYF.

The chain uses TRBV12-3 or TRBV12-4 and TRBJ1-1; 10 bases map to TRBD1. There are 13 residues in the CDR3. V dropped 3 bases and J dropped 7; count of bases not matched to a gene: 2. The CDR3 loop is CASSFGQGVEAFF. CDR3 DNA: TGTGCCAGCAGTTTCGGACAGGGGGTTGAAGCTTTCTTT.